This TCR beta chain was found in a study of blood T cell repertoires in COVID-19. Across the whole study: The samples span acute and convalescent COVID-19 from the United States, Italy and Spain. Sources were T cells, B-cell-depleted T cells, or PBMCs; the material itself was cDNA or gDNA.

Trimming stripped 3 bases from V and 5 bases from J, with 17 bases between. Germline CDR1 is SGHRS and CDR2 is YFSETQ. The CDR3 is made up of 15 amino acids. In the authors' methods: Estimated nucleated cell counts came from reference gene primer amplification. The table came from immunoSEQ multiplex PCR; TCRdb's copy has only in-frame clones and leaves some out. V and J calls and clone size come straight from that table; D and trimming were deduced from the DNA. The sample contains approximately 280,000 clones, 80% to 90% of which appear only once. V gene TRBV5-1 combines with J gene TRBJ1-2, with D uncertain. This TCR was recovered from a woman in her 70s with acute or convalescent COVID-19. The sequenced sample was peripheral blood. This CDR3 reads CASSSREPDLYGYTF. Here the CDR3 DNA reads TGCGCCAGCAGCTCCCGGGAGCCGGATCTTTATGGCTACACCTTC.